One sample yielded the 30 T cell receptor beta chains listed below, sequenced in a study of radiation and T cells in renal cell carcinoma (dated by TCRdb to the early 2020s). The library was made by the immunoSEQ multiplex PCR assay. In its TCRdb copy, this immuneACCESS table keeps in-frame sequences only and misses some clones. Where compared with another copy, unresolved V genes explain less than half of these, and the others have no known cause. The sample profile shows some 150,000 clones; roughly 80% of them were found once. Around a quarter of the sample goes to the ten largest clones. The meaning of the sample's time point label: baseline pretreatment blood. The intended sense of this specimen's treatment or condition label: 15 Gy SBRT to primary tumor, nephrectomy 4 weeks later. Here the sequenced sample was blood, taken from a patient whose treatment included radiotherapy and nephrectomy. These receptors were taken from a woman aged 45-59 years with renal cell carcinoma.

The chain uses TRBV28 and TRBJ2-5; 7 bases are a match to TRBD2. CDR3 length: 18 amino acids. Trimming removed 4 bases from V and 0 bases from J; junction bases left unmatched: 14. Germline loops: CDR1 MDHEN, CDR2 SYDVKM. CDR3 loop: CASSSRAGPDFDQETQYF. The CDR3 DNA follows: TGTGCCAGCAGTTCAAGAGCGGGACCAGACTTCGACCAAGAGACCCAGTACTTC. Together with reference TRBV28 and TRBJ2-5, the CDR3 gives the full variable domain: DVKVTQSSRYLVKRTGEKVFLECVQDMDHENMFWYRQDPGLGLRLIYFSYDVKMKEKGDIPEGYSVSREKKERFSLILESASTNQTSMYLCASSSRAGPDFDQETQYFGPGTRLLVL.

The V gene is TRBV5-1, the J gene TRBJ1-1; D might be TRBD1 (5 bases). CDR3 length equals 15 residues. The V end was cut by 2 bases, the J end by 1 base, with 12 bases between. The germline CDR1 and CDR2 sequences are SGHRS and YFSETQ. In DNA form, the CDR3 reads TGCGCCAGCAGCTTTCCCCAGGGCCAGAACACTGAAGCTTTCTTT. Its translation: CASSFPQGQNTEAFF.

This chain joins TRBV5-1 and TRBJ2-1; 9 bases align to TRBD2. The V gene's germline CDR1 is SGHRS and CDR2 YFSETQ. Germline trimming cut 0 bases from V and 5 bases from J; bases unmatched to any gene: 3. This CDR3 is built from 15 residues. Here the CDR3 reads CASSLELAGNNEQFF. The CDR3, as DNA: TGCGCCAGCAGCTTGGAACTAGCGGGTAACAATGAGCAGTTCTTC.

V is TRBV7-2 and J is TRBJ1-1, with D possibly being TRBD1 (6 bases). Between the trimmed V and J ends, which lost 4 bases and 4 bases, there was a span of 13 bases. CDR1 SGHTA and CDR2 FQGNSA come from the germline V gene. The CDR3 totals 14 residues. The CDR3: CASSSLGAATEAFF. DNA for the CDR3: TGTGCCAGCAGCTCCCTGGGGGCTGCCACTGAAGCTTTCTTT.

This clone was counted a single time. This chain links TRBV4-2 with TRBJ1-2; D not resolved. The CDR3 sequence is 16 residues long. V was cut by 0 bases and J by 1 base, with 12 bases left in between. Germline V lookup: CDR1 LGHNA, CDR2 YNFKEQ. In DNA form, the CDR3 reads TGTGCCAGCAGCCAAGAGTGGCTAGCGGGTAACTATGGCTACACCTTC. This sequence encodes CASSQEWLAGNYGYTF.

This chain uses TRBV2 with TRBJ2-2; a possible D gene is TRBD2 (5 bases). V was cut by 0 bases and J by 5 bases, with 13 bases left in between. Germline values: CDR1 SNHLY, CDR2 FYNNEI. This CDR3 comprises 16 residues. This chain's CDR3 is CASSEARWTGTGELFF. The CDR3 DNA reads TGTGCCAGCAGTGAAGCCCGCTGGACGGGGACCGGGGAGCTGTTTTTT.

The DNA for the CDR3 is TGTGCCAGCAGCTTGGCTACAGGGGTTTATGGTGAAGCTTTCTTT. As protein: CASSLATGVYGEAFF. The chain couples TRBV5-5 to TRBJ1-1, with 7 bases fitting TRBD1. This CDR3 contains 15 residues. Germline loops: CDR1 SGHKS, CDR2 YYEKEE (reference sequence). J gave up 7 bases and V 0 bases, and 9 bases lay outside the gene matches.

V and J are TRBV7-2 and TRBJ2-1, with D possibly matching TRBD1 (5 bases). This CDR3 contains 13 residues. Trimming shortened V by 3 bases and J by 10 bases, and 13 bases separated the two germline ends. CDR1 is SGHTA, CDR2 FQGNSA, per germline. The CDR3 sequence is CASSFPGRGEQFF. The DNA of the CDR3 is TGTGCCAGCAGCTTCCCAGGAAGGGGCGAGCAGTTCTTC.

This clone was seen once. J is TRBJ2-7 and V is TRBV6-5; perhaps TRBD2 as D (6 bases). Trimming cost V 6 bases and J 3 bases, with 15 bases left between them. Germline V gene lookup returns CDR1 MNHEY and CDR2 SVGAGI. There are 14 residues in the CDR3. The CDR3 DNA reads TGTGCCAGCAGACGCGGCGGGAACTACTACGAGCAGTACTTC. Its translation is CASRRGGNYYEQYF.

The CDR3 nucleotides are TGCAGCGTTGAAGATGGGGCGGGTCAGGGGGAAAAACTGTTTTTT. This codes for CSVEDGAGQGEKLFF. The genes are TRBV29-1 and TRBJ1-4, with D maybe TRBD1 (6 bases). The germline V gene encodes CDR1 SQVTM and CDR2 ANQGSEA. Trimming took off 0 bases at V and 8 bases at J, with 16 bases between the two ends. The CDR3 spans 15 residues.

This chain connects TRBV6-6 to TRBJ1-6, with TRBD1 matching over 9 bases. Germline V CDR1 and CDR2: MNHNY, SVGAGI (reference sequence). The CDR3 sequence is 15 residues long. The V segment lost 6 bases and the J segment 11 bases; nucleotides outside the gene matches: 11. The CDR3 loop reads CASSQRTGGEAPLHF. The CDR3 DNA follows: TGTGCCAGCAGCCAGAGAACAGGGGGCGAAGCACCCCTCCACTTT.

Concerning this clone itself: Germline and junction disagree at one end, which may indicate a read error. The rearrangement uses TRBV30 and TRBJ1-5; D gene unclear. The CDR3 loop spans 15 amino acids. In germline, CDR1 is GTSNPN, CDR2 SVGIG (reference sequence). In DNA form, the CDR3 reads TGTGCCTGGAGTGTCGGAGGCCATAGCAATCAGCCCCGGCATTTT. Translation gives CAWSVGGHSNQPRHF.

The gene calls are TRBV7-8 and TRBJ1-5; D not resolved. The CDR3 runs to 16 residues. V lost 4 bases, J lost 0 bases, and 13 bases lay in between. Per the germline V gene, CDR1 is SGHVS and CDR2 is FQNEAQ. Here the CDR3 reads CASSYSTRGSNQPQHF. The CDR3 DNA reads TGTGCCAGCAGCTATTCGACCCGAGGTAGCAATCAGCCCCAGCATTTT.

The CDR3 region is CASKGADTQYF. The CDR3, as DNA: TGTGCCAGCAAGGGAGCAGATACGCAGTATTTT. The chain uses TRBV25-1 and TRBJ2-3, with D possibly TRBD2 on 5 matching bases. Germline CDR1 MGHDK, CDR2 SYGVNS. The V end was cut by 7 bases, the J end by 4 bases, with 6 bases between. The CDR3 totals 11 residues. Variable domain in full (rest from reference TRBV25-1 and TRBJ2-3): EADIYQTPRYLVIGTGKKITLECSQTMGHDKMYWYQQDPGMELHLIHYSYGVNSTEKGDLSSESTVSRIRTEHFPLTLESARPSHTSQYLCASKGADTQYFGPGTRLTVL.

Many counts were recorded for this clone. The chain links TRBV6-6 to TRBJ2-2; 9 bases align to TRBD1. J gave up 5 bases and V 4 bases, and 2 bases lay outside the gene matches. The CDR3 contains 14 residues. Germline V gene sequence: CDR1 MNHNY, CDR2 SVGAGI (reference sequence). The CDR3 here is CASSWDRVTGELFF. CDR3 DNA: TGTGCCAGCAGTTGGGACAGGGTTACCGGGGAGCTGTTTTTT.

Turning to this clone: This specimen includes other DNA sequences encoding the same CDR3. The chain has TRBV5-4 and TRBJ2-3; no clear D gene. CDR1 SGHNT and CDR2 YYREEE come from the germline V gene (reference sequence). V was shortened by 0 bases and J by 1 base, with 3 bases between the two germline ends. The CDR3 is made up of 13 amino acids. CDR3 protein: CASSLAGTDTQYF. The CDR3 coding sequence is TGTGCCAGCAGCTTGGCCGGCACAGATACGCAGTATTTT.

J is TRBJ1-2 and V is TRBV28, with 8 bases fitting TRBD1. The CDR3 length is 14 residues. Looked up from germline, CDR1 is MDHEN and CDR2 is SYDVKM. The J segment lost 5 bases and the V segment lost 5 bases, leaving 7 bases of the junction unmatched. The chain's CDR3 is CASSGTGQGYGYTF. The CDR3 DNA reads TGTGCCAGCAGTGGGACAGGACAGGGATATGGCTACACCTTC.

The chain joins TRBV28 to TRBJ2-1; D possibly corresponds to TRBD2 (6 bases). The V end was cut by 8 bases, the J end by 7 bases, with 15 bases between. Germline V gives CDR1 MDHEN, CDR2 SYDVKM. The CDR3 runs 13 residues. CDR3 DNA: TGTGCCAGCGGTAGGGGCGGGATGAATGAGCAGTTCTTC. This translates into CASGRGGMNEQFF. Drawing the rest from reference TRBV28 and TRBJ2-1, the complete variable domain is DVKVTQSSRYLVKRTGEKVFLECVQDMDHENMFWYRQDPGLGLRLIYFSYDVKMKEKGDIPEGYSVSREKKERFSLILESASTNQTSMYLCASGRGGMNEQFFGPGTRLTVL.

This clone was seen only once. Here the CDR3 reads CASAKTSGHNEQFF. CDR3 bases: TGCGCCAGCGCTAAAACTAGCGGACACAATGAGCAGTTCTTC. The chain carries TRBV10-2 and TRBJ2-1, with 8 bases lining up with TRBD2. This CDR3 is built from 14 residues. The germline V gene encodes CDR1 WSHSY and CDR2 SAAADI. V shed 8 bases and J 5 bases; nucleotides not matched to a gene: 8.

This chain uses TRBV9 with TRBJ2-3; TRBD1 might be the D (6 bases). V lost 3 bases to trimming and J lost 4 bases, with 15 bases between them. From germline, CDR1 is SGDLS and CDR2 YYNGEE. The CDR3 sequence is 15 residues long. The CDR3 DNA reads as TGTGCCAGCAGCGCGAACGAGCAGGGGCCAGATACGCAGTATTTT. Translating gives CASSANEQGPDTQYF.

The V call is TRBV6-5, the J call TRBJ2-7; D tentatively reads TRBD1 or TRBD2 (5 bases each). Germline-derived CDR1 and CDR2 are MNHEY and SVGAGI. Trimming pared 5 bases from V and 6 bases from J, leaving 17 bases between. This CDR3 spans 14 amino acids. CDR3: CASSGPGPPGEQYF. CDR3 bases: TGTGCCAGCAGTGGACCGGGACCACCAGGCGAGCAGTACTTC.

This chain connects TRBV15 to TRBJ1-2, with D perhaps TRBD1 (5 bases). Trimming left V 0 bases short and J 7 bases short, with 12 bases between. This CDR3 comprises 14 residues. The germline V gene encodes CDR1 LNHNV and CDR2 YYDKDF (reference sequence). The CDR3 is CATSRDKGASGYTF. In DNA, the CDR3 is TGTGCCACCAGCAGAGATAAAGGGGCTAGTGGCTACACCTTC.

This sequence joins TRBV10-3 and TRBJ2-1; D is perhaps TRBD2 (6 bases). The germline V and J ends were trimmed by 0 bases and 6 bases, with 12 bases remaining between them. The CDR3 is 15 amino acids. Looked up from germline, CDR1 is ENHRY and CDR2 is SYGVKD. The DNA for the CDR3 is TGTGCCATCAGTGAGTCGGGGGGAGTAAGCAATGAGCAGTTCTTC. Its protein product is CAISESGGVSNEQFF.

For the CDR3, the DNA is TGTGCCAGCAGGGTCGTAGTTGATGGTGAAAAACTGTTTTTT. Protein product: CASRVVVDGEKLFF. The chain employs TRBV5-5 and TRBJ1-4; no clear D gene. The V gene's germline CDR1 is SGHKS and CDR2 YYEKEE (reference sequence). CDR3 length: 14 residues. V was trimmed by 5 bases and J by 7 bases, leaving 15 bases between them.

This clone appeared a few times. The chain uses TRBV4-1 and TRBJ2-7; D unresolved. V was trimmed by 1 base and J by 3 bases, leaving 4 bases between them. Germline CDR1 MGHRA, CDR2 YSYEKL. This CDR3 comprises 12 residues. Written as DNA, the CDR3 is TGCGCCAGCAGCCAAGGGGTCTACGAGCAGTACTTC. Protein: CASSQGVYEQYF.

The J gene is TRBJ1-6, the V gene TRBV11-2; D not resolved. In germline, CDR1 is SGHAT, CDR2 FQNNGV. V was pared by 0 bases and J by 8 bases, with 11 bases between. This CDR3 spans 15 amino acids. CDR3 sequence: CASSLESASDSPLHF. CDR3 DNA sequence: TGTGCCAGCAGCTTAGAGTCAGCTAGCGATTCACCCCTCCACTTT.

CDR3 coding DNA: TGTGCCAGCAGCTTAGAAGCGGTTTATGGAGAGACCCAGTACTTC. This codes for CASSLEAVYGETQYF. The chain combines TRBV7-9 with TRBJ2-5; a weak D match, TRBD2 (5 bases). The germline V gene encodes CDR1 SEHNR and CDR2 FQNEAQ (reference sequence). The V end was cut by 1 base, the J end by 4 bases, with 13 bases between. The CDR3 is made up of 15 amino acids.

V gene TRBV10-3 combines with J gene TRBJ2-5; D remains ambiguous. From germline, CDR1 is ENHRY and CDR2 SYGVKD. The V gene lost 4 bases and the J gene lost 0 bases, with 6 bases spanning the gap. There are 13 residues in the CDR3. The CDR3: CAISVTNQETQYF. The CDR3 coding sequence is TGTGCCATCAGTGTGACAAACCAAGAGACCCAGTACTTC.

This clone has just one count. Here the CDR3 reads CASRLGTGELFF. The CDR3 DNA follows: TGTGCCAGTAGGTTGGGCACCGGGGAGCTGTTTTTT. This chain uses TRBV6-1 with TRBJ2-2; D unresolved. CDR1 and CDR2 (germline): MNHNS, SASEGT. V lost 9 bases to trimming and J lost 4 bases, with 9 bases between them. The CDR3 totals 12 residues.

The chain uses TRBV5-5 and TRBJ2-7, with 7 positions matching TRBD2. The CDR3 extends over 14 amino acids. Germline V gene data show CDR1 as SGHKS and CDR2 as YYEKEE (reference sequence). V shed 4 bases, J shed 1 base, and the junction held 5 bases outside the gene matches. DNA of the CDR3: TGTGCCAGCAGCCGCCGGGACTATTCCTACGAGCAGTACTTC. Encoded protein: CASSRRDYSYEQYF. Together with reference TRBV5-5 and TRBJ2-7, the CDR3 gives the full variable domain: DAGVTQSPTHLIKTRGQQVTLRCSPISGHKSVSWYQQVLGQGPQFIFQYYEKEERGRGNFPDRFSARQFPNYSSELNVNALLLGDSALYLCASSRRDYSYEQYFGPGTRLTVT.